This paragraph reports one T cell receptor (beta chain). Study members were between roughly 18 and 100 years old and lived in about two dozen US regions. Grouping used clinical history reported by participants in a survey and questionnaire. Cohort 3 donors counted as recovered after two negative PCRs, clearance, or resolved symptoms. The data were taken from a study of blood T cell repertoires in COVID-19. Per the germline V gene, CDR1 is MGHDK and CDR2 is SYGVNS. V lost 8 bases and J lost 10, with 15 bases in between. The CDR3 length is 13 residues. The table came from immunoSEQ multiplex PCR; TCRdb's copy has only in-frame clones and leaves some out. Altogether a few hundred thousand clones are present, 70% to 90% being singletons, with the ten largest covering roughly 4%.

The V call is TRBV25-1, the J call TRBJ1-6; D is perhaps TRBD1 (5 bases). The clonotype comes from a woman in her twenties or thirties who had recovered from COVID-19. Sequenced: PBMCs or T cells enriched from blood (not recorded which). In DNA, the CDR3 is TGTGCCAGCGGGGGGACCCTCGGATCACCCCTCCACTTT. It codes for CASGGTLGSPLHF.